This TCR beta chain is from a study of T cell responses to AZD1222 COVID-19 vaccine. With respect to this clone: Its antigen remains unknown.

Study findings and constraints: Donors were largely white British and mainly female; clonal diversity was possibly underestimated.

Repertoires were generated with immunoSEQ multiplex PCR, while TCRdb's copy carries only in-frame clones and drops some. The sample has some 110,000 clones; approximately 89% are singletons. CDR1 is SGHDT and CDR2 is YYEEEE in the germline V gene. The length of the CDR3 is 13 residues. Trimming took off 1 base at V and 4 bases at J, with 9 bases between the two ends. Sample: peripheral blood, taken 28 days after the second dose of the MenACWY control vaccine. The chain joins TRBV5-6 to TRBJ2-7, with D maybe TRBD1 (6 bases). The TCR comes from an adult who received the MenACWY meningococcal vaccine as a control. CDR3 in amino acids: CASSLYTGYEQYF. CDR3 bases: TGTGCCAGCAGCTTGTACACAGGGTACGAGCAGTACTTC.